The source of this T cell receptor (beta chain) is a study of identical twins. Study observations and caveats: Cross-sectional statistical analysis was relied on for the conclusions, without the same donors being followed. Twin-shared out-of-frame alpha sequences were enriched for low generation probability. A lower insertion count was a feature of abundant cord blood beta clonotypes, with no such feature in memory repertoires.

This clonotype was detected only a few times. The antigen remains unidentified. From the 5' RACE reads, TCRdb called clonotypes with MiXCR, one entry per CDR3 protein. The data hold some 250,000 distinct CDR3 sequences, with 10% to 15% observed a single time. From germline, CDR1 is MNHEY and CDR2 SMNVEV (reference sequence). The CDR3 sequence is 15 residues long. V gave up 7 bases and J gave up 4 bases, with 16 bases separating them. The same sample was also studied in work on yellow fever vaccine responses in identical twins.

The TCR originated in a woman under 30 in good health. V gene TRBV27 combines with J gene TRBJ2-2; tentative D call: TRBD1 (6 bases). Sequenced material: memory (CD45RO+) T cells sorted from blood. The CDR3 bases are TGTGCCAGCATTGGTCGGCAGGGGACCACCGGGGAGCTGTTTTTT. This gives the protein CASIGRQGTTGELFF.